The clone carrying this T cell receptor beta chain was counted only a few times. This record belongs to a study of blood T cell repertoires in COVID-19. Background on the study: Collection of acute and convalescent COVID-19 samples took place in the United States, Italy and Spain. In each case, the material was cDNA or gDNA derived from T cells, B-cell-depleted T cells, or PBMCs.

Profiling relied on immunoSEQ multiplex PCR, and the TCRdb table lists in-frame clones only, not all of them. The sample consists of over 70,000 clones, more than 75% of them appearing once. The receptor's source is an elderly woman with active or convalescent COVID-19. The sequenced sample consisted of peripheral blood.

DNA of the CDR3: TGTGCCAGCAGGCAGGGAACTGGAAACACCATATATTTT. Its translation: CASRQGTGNTIYF. The genes are TRBV6-6 and TRBJ1-3, with D perhaps matching TRBD1 (5 bases). Germline V CDR1 and CDR2: MNHNY, SVGAGI (reference sequence). V gave up 6 bases and J gave up 2 bases, with 8 bases separating them. This CDR3 comprises 13 residues.